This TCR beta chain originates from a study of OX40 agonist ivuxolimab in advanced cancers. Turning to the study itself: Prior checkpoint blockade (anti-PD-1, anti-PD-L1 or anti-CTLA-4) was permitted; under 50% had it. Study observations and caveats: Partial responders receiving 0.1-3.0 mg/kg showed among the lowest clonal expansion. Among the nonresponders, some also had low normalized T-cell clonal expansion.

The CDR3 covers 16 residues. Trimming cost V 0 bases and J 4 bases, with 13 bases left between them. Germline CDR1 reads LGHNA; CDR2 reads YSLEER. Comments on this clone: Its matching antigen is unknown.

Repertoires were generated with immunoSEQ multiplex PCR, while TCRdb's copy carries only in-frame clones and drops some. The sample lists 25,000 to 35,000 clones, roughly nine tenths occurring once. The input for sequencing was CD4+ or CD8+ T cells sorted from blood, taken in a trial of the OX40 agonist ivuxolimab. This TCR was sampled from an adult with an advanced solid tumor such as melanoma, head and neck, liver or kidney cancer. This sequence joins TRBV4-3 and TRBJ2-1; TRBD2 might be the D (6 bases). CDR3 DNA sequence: TGCGCCAGCAGCCAAGATCGTGCTAGCGAGTACAATGAGCAGTTCTTC. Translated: CASSQDRASEYNEQFF.